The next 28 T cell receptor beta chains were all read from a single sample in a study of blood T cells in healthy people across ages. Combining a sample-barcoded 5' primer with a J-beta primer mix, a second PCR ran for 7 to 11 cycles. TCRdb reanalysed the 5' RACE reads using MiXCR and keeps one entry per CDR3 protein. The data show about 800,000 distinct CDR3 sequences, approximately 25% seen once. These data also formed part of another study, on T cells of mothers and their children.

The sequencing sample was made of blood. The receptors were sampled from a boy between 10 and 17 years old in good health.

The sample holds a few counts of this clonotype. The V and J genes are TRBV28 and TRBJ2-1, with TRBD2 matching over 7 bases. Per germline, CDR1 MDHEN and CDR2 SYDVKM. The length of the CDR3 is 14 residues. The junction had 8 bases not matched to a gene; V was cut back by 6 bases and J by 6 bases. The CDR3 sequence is CASSTPSGGNEQFF. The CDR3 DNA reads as TGTGCCAGCAGCACGCCCTCGGGGGGCAATGAGCAGTTCTTC.

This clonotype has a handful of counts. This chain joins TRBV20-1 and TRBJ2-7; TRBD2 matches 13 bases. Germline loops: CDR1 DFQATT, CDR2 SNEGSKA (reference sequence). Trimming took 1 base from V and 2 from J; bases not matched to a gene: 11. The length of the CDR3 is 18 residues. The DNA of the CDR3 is TGCAGTGCTAGAGGACTAGCGGGAGGCCCTACCTTACCCTACGAGCAGTACTTC. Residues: CSARGLAGGPTLPYEQYF.

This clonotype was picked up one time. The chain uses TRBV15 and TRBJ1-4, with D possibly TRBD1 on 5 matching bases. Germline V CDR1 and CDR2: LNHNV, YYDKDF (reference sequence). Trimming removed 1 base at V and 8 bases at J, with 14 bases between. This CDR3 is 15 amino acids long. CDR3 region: CATSRVAGPPEKLFF. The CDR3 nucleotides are TGTGCCACCAGCAGAGTCGCAGGGCCCCCGGAAAAACTGTTTTTT.

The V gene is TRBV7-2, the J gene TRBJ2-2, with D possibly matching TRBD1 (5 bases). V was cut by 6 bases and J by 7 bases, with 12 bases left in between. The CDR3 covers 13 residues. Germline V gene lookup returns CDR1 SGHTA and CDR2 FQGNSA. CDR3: CASRIQEFGELFF. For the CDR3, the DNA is TGTGCCAGCAGGATACAGGAATTCGGGGAGCTGTTTTTT.

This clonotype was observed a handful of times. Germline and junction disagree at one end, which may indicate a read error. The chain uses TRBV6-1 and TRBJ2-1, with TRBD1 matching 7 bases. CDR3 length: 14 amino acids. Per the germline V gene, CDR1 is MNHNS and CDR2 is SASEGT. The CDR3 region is CASSWDSSSNEQFF. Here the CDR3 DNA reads TGTGCCAGCTCCTGGGACAGCTCCTCCAATGAGCAGTTCTTC.

The CDR3 bases are TGTGCCAGCAGCTTACTCGGGACAGGGAACGAGCAGTACTTC. As protein: CASSLLGTGNEQYF. This sequence joins TRBV7-6 and TRBJ2-7; 9 nucleotides agree with TRBD1. CDR3 size: 14 residues. Germline lookup yields CDR1 SGHVS and CDR2 FNYEAQ. V was clipped by 2 bases and J by 5 bases; unmatched bases: 4.

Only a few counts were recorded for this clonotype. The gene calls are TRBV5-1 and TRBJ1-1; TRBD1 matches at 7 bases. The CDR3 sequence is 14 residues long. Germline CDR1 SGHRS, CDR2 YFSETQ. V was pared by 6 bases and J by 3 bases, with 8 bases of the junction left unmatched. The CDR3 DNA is TGCGCCAGCACCTTCTACGACAGGGACACTGAAGCTTTCTTT. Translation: CASTFYDRDTEAFF. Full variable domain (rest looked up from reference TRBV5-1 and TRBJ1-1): KAGVTQTPRYLIKTRGQQVTLSCSPISGHRSVSWYQQTPGQGLQFLFEYFSETQRNKGNFPGRFSGRQFSNSRSEMNVSTLELGDSALYLCASTFYDRDTEAFFGQGTRLTVV.

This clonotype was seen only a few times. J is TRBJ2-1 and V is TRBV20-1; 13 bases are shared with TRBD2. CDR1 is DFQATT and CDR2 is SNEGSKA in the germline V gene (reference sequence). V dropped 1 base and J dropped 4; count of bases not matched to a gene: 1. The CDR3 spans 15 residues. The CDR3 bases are TGCAGTGCTAGAGGGACTAGCGGGGGATACAATGAGCAGTTCTTC. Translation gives CSARGTSGGYNEQFF.

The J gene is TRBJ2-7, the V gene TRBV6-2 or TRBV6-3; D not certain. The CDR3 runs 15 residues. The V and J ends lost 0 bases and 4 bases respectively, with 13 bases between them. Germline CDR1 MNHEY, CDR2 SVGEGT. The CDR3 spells CASSYSTRKWYEQYF. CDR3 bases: TGTGCCAGCAGTTACTCGACTCGGAAGTGGTACGAGCAGTACTTC.

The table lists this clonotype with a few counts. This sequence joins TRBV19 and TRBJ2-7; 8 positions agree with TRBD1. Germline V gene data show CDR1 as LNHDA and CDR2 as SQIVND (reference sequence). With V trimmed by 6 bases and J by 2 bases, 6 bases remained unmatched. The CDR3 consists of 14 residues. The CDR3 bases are TGTGCCAGTAGAGTACAGGGGGGAGCCTACGAGCAGTACTTC. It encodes CASRVQGGAYEQYF.

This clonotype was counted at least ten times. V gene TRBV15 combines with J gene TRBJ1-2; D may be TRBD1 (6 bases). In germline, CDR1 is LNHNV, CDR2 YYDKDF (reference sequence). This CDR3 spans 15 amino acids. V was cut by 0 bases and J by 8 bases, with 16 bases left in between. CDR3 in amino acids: CATSRDPPGARGYTF. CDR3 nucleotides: TGTGCCACCAGCAGAGATCCCCCGGGGGCGAGGGGCTACACCTTC. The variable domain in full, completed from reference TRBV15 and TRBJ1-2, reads DAMVIQNPRYQVTQFGKPVTLSCSQTLNHNVMYWYQQKSSQAPKLLFHYYDKDFNNEADTPDNFQSRRPNTSFCFLDIRSPGLGDTAMYLCATSRDPPGARGYTFGSGTRLTVV.

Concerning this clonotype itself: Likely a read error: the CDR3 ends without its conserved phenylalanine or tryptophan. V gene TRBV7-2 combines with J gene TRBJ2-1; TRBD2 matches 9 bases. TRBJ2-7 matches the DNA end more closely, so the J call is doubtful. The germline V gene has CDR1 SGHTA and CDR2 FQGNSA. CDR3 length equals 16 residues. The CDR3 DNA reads TGTGCCAGCAGCTTATCCTCAGCGGGAGGCACCTCCGAGCAGTACCTC. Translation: CASSLSSAGGTSEQYL.

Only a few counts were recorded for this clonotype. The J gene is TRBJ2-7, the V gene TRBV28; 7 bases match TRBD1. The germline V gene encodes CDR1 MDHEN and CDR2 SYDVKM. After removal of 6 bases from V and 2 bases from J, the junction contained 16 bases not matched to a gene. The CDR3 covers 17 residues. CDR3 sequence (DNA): TGTGCCAGCAGCCTGGTACCAGGGGGTAACCCTCCCTACGAGCAGTACTTC. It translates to CASSLVPGGNPPYEQYF.

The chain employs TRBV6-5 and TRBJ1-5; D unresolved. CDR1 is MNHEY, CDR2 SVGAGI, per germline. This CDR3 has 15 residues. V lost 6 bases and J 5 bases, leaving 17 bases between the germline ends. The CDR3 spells CASSLTGGRHQPQHF. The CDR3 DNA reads TGTGCCAGCAGCTTGACTGGAGGGCGGCATCAGCCCCAGCATTTT.

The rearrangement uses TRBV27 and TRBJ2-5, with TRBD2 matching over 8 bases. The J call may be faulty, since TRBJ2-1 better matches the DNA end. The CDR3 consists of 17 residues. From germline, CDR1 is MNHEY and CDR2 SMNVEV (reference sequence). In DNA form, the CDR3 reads TGTGCCAGCAGTTTACCCGGAGTCCTAGCGGGCTTCAATGAGCAGTTCTTC. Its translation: CASSLPGVLAGFNEQFF.

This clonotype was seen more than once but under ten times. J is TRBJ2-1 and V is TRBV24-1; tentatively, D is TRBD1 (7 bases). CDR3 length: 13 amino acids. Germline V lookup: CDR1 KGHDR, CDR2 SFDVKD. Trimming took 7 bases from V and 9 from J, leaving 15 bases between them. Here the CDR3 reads CATRGAGGGEQFF. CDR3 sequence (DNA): TGTGCCACCAGGGGGGCAGGGGGAGGTGAGCAGTTCTTC.

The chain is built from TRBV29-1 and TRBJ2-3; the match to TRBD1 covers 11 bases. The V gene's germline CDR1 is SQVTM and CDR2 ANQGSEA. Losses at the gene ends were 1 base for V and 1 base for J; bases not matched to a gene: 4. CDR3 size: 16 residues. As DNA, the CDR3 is TGCAGCGTTGAAGGCGGGACAGGGGGTGGCACAGATACGCAGTATTTT. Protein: CSVEGGTGGGTDTQYF.

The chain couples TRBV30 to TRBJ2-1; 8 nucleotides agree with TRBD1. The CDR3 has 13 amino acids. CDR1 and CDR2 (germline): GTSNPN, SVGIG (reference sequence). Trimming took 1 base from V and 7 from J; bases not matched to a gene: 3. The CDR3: CAWSATGVNEQFF. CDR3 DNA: TGTGCCTGGAGTGCGACAGGGGTGAATGAGCAGTTCTTC.

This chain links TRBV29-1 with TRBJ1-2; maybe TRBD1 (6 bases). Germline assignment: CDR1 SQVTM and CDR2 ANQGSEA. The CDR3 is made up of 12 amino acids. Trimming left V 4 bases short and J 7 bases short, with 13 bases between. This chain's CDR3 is CSVGRGAGGYTF. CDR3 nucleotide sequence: TGCAGCGTTGGAAGGGGGGCAGGTGGCTACACCTTC.

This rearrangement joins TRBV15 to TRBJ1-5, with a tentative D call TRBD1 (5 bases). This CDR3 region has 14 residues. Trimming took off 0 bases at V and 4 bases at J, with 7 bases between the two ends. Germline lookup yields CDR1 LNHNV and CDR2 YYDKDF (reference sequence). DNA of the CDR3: TGTGCCACCAGCAGAGATCCAGGGAATCAGCCCCAGCATTTT. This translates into CATSRDPGNQPQHF.

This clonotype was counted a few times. CDR3 sequence: CASSSGGSAQYF. The CDR3 DNA sequence: TGTGCCAGCAGTTCAGGGGGTAGTGCGCAGTACTTC. The chain employs TRBV6-6 and TRBJ2-7; TRBD1 agrees at 7 bases. The CDR3 spans 12 residues. The germline gives CDR1 MNHNY, CDR2 SVGAGI (reference sequence). Trimming removed 4 bases from V and 9 bases from J; junction bases left unmatched: 6.

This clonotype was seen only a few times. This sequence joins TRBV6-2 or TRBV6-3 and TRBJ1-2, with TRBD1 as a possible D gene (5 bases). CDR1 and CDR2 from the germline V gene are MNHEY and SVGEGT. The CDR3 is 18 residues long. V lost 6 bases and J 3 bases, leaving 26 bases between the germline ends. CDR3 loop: CASSHGLVQEDEDYGYTF. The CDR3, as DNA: TGTGCCAGCAGCCACGGGTTGGTACAGGAGGATGAGGACTATGGCTACACCTTC.

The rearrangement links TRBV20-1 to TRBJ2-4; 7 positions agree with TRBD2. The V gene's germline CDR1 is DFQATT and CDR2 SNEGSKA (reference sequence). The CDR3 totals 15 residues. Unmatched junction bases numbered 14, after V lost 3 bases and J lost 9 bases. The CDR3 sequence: CSASPITASSGIQYF. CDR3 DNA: TGCAGTGCTAGTCCCATAACAGCATCTAGCGGCATTCAGTACTTC.

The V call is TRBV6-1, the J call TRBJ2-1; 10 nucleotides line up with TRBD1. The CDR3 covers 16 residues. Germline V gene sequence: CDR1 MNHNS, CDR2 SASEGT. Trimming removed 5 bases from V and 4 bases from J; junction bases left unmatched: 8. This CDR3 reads CASSPLTGGWYNEQFF. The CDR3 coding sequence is TGTGCCAGCAGTCCATTGACAGGGGGCTGGTACAATGAGCAGTTCTTC.

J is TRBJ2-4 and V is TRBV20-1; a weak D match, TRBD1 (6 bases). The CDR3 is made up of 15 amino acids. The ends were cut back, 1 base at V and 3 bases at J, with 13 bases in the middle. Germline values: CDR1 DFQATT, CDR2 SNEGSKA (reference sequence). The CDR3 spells CSARARDIGKNIQYF. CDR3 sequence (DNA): TGCAGTGCTAGAGCTAGGGACATAGGCAAAAACATTCAGTACTTC.

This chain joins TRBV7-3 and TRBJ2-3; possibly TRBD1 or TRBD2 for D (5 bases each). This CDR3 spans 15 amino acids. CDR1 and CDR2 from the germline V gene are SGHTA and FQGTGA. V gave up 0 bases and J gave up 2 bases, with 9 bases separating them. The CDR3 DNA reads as TGTGCCAGCAGCTTAACAGGGACCCACACAGATACGCAGTATTTT. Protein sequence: CASSLTGTHTDTQYF.

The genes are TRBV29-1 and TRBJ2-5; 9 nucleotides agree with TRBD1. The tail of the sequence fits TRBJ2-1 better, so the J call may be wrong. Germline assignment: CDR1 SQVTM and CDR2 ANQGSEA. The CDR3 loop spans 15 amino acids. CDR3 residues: CSVDSWGQGVNEQFF. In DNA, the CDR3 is TGCAGCGTTGACTCTTGGGGACAGGGAGTAAATGAGCAGTTCTTC.

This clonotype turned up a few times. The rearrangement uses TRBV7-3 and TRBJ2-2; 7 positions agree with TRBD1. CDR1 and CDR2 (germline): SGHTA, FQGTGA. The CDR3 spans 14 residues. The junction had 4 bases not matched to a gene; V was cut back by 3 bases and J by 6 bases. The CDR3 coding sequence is TGTGCCAGCAGCTTGACAGGGTACTCCGGGGAGCTGTTTTTT. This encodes CASSLTGYSGELFF.